These T cell receptor beta chains were read from a single sample in a study of T cells in Graves' hyperthyroidism and ophthalmopathy. A single record per CDR3 protein comes from TCRdb applying MiXCR to the multiplex PCR reads. The sample carries 550,000 to 700,000 distinct CDR3 sequences, about 15% recorded once. Sequenced material: blood. The receptors here all came from a woman between 40 and 55 years old with Graves' ophthalmopathy. The CDR3 runs from the conserved cysteine through the conserved F or W. A D gene is named only where the DNA matches it firmly. A clone size is listed for some rows: how often the clone was seen (once, few, many), or a class if it is expanded.

D	size	J	V	DNA	CDR3
TRBD1	.	TRBJ2-5	TRBV30	TGTGCCTGGAGTGTACAAGCAGGGGGCGAGACCCAGTACTTC	CAWSVQAGGETQYF
TRBD1	many	TRBJ2-7	TRBV6-2/TRBV6-3	TGTGCCAGCAATGAGGACAGGGGGCACTACGAGCAGTACTTC	CASNEDRGHYEQYF
.	many	TRBJ2-2	TRBV20-1	TGCAGTGCTAGACTAGCGAACACCGGGGAGCTGTTTTTT	CSARLANTGELFF
TRBD1	.	TRBJ2-7	TRBV4-1	TGCGCCAGCAGCCAACCTTCAGGGGGCTTCCACGAGCAGTACTTC	CASSQPSGGFHEQYF
TRBD2	.	TRBJ2-2	TRBV2	TGTGCCAGACGAAAAGGGCGGGAGACCGGGGAGCTGTTTTTT	CARRKGRETGELFF
.	.	TRBJ2-7	TRBV7-6	TGTGCCACAGCCCCCTTCGGGGCCACCTACGAGCAGTACTTC	CATAPFGATYEQYF
.	many	TRBJ2-2	TRBV28	TGTGCCAGCAATGGCCTCTTGGGAATCGGGGAGCTGTTTTTT	CASNGLLGIGELFF
.	many	TRBJ1-2	TRBV24-1	TGTGCCACCAGTGACTCGAACCGGGGCATCTATGGCTACACCTTC	CATSDSNRGIYGYTF
TRBD1	many	TRBJ1-3	TRBV28	TGTGCCAGCATCCCCCTGACGGGCAGGGGGATCGGAAACACCATATATTTT	CASIPLTGRGIGNTIYF
.	many	TRBJ2-7	TRBV5-6	TGTGCCAGCAGCTTGGGCGGGTTTTTGTCCTACGAGCAGTACTTC	CASSLGGFLSYEQYF
.	.	TRBJ1-2	TRBV10-3	TGTGCCATCAGTGAGTTTAGGGACTATGGCTACACCTTC	CAISEFRDYGYTF
TRBD1	many	TRBJ2-7	TRBV19	TGTGCCAGTAGTGCGGAGAACAACAGGGGCCACGAGCAGTACTTC	CASSAENNRGHEQYF
TRBD2	few	TRBJ2-7	TRBV30	TGTGCCTGGAGGATGGGAAGCGGGAACTACGAGCAGTACTTC	CAWRMGSGNYEQYF
TRBD1	.	TRBJ1-2	TRBV12-3/TRBV12-4	TGTGCCAGCAGTTTGGGACAGGGAACGATTGGCGGCTACACCTTC	CASSLGQGTIGGYTF
TRBD1	.	TRBJ1-6	TRBV5-6	TGTGCCAGCAGCTTGAGGTATGCAGGGGGCCAGGATTCACCCCTCCACTTT	CASSLRYAGGQDSPLHF
.	many	TRBJ2-7	TRBV20-1	TGCAGTGCTAGAGGATCCCATTCCCTGTACGAGCAGTACTTC	CSARGSHSLYEQYF
TRBD1	.	TRBJ1-2	TRBV11-2	TGTGCCAGCAGCCCTGGGCGGGACAGGAGGTTCTATGGCTACACCTTC	CASSPGRDRRFYGYTF
.	many	TRBJ2-5	TRBV28	TGTGCCAGCAGTGAAGATAGCTTTTGGGAGACCCAGTACTTC	CASSEDSFWETQYF